This TCR beta chain emerged from a study of cytomegalovirus exposure and HLA in healthy donors. Amplification used 60 Vbeta primers and 13 Jbeta primers. Profiled with immunoSEQ multiplex PCR; TCRdb holds only in-frame clones, not every one. The sample holds about 91,000 clones, around four fifths seen once. The ends lost 2 bases at V and 0 bases at J; junction bases unmatched: 7. The germline gives CDR1 LNHDA, CDR2 SQIVND (reference sequence). The CDR3 length is 17 residues. The sample was PBMCs. The chain employs TRBV19 and TRBJ2-1; 7 bases agree with TRBD2. The clonotype originates from a male donor in good health and CMV-seropositive. CDR3 nucleotide sequence: TGTGCCAGTAGTATAATGGGGGGGGACCACTCCTACAATGAGCAGTTCTTC. It yields the protein CASSIMGGDHSYNEQFF.